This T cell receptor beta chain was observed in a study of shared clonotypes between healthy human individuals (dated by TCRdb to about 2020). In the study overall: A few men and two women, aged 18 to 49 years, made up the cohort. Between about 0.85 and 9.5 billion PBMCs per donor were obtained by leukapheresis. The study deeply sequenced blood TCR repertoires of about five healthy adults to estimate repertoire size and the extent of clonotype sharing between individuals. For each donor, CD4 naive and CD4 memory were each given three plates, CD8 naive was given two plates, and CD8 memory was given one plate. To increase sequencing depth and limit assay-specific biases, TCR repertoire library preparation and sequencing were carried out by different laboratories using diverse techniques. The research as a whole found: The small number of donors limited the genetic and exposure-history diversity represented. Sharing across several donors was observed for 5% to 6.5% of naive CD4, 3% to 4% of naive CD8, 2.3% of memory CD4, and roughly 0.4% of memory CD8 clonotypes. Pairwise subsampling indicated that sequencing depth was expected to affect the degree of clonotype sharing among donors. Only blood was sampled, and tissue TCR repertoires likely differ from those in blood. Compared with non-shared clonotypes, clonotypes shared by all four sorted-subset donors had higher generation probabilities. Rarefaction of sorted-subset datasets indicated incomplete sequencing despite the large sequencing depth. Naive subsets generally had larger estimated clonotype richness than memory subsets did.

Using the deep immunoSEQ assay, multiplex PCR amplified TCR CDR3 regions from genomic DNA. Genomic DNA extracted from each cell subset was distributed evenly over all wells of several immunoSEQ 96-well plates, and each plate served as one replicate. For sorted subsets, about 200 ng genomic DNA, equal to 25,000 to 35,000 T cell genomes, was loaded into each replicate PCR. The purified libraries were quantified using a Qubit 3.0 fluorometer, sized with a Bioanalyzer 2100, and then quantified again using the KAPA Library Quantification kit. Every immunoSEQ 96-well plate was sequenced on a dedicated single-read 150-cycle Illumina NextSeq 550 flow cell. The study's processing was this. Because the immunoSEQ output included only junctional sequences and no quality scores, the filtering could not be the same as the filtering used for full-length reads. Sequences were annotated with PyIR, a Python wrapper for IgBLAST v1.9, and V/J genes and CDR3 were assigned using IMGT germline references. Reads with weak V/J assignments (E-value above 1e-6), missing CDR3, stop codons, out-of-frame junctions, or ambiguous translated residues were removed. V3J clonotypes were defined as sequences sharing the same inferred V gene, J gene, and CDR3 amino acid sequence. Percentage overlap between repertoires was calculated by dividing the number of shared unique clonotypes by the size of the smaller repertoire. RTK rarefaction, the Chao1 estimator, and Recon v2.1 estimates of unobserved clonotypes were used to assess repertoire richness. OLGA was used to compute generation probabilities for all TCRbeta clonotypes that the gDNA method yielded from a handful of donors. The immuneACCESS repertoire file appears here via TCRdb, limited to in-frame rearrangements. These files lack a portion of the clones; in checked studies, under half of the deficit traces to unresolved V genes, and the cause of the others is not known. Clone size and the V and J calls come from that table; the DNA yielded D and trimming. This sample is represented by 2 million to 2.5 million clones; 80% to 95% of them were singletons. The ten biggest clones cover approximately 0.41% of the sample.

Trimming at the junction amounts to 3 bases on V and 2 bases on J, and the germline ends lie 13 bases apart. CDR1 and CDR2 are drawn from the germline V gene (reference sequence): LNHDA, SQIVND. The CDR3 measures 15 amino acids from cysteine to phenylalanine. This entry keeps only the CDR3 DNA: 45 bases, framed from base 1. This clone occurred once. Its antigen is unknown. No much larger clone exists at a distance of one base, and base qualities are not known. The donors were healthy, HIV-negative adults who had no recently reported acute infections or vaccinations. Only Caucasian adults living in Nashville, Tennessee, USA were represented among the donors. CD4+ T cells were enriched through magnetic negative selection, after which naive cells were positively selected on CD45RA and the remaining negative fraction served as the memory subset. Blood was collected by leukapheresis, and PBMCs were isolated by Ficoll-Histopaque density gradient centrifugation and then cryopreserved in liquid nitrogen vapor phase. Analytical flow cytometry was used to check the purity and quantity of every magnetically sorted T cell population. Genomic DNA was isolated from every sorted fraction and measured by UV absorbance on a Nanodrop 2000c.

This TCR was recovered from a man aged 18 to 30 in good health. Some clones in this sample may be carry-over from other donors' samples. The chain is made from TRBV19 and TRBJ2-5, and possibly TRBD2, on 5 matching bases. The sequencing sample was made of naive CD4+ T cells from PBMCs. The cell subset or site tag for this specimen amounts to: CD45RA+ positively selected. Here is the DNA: TGTGCCAGTAGTATTGGGAGACTCCGGCAAGAGACCCAGTACTTC. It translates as CASSIGRLRQETQYF.